This TCR beta chain was found in a study of OX40 agonist ivuxolimab in advanced cancers. Libraries were prepared by immunoSEQ multiplex PCR; TCRdb keeps only in-frame clonotypes and omits some of them. The sample includes 60,000 to 75,000 clones, 87% of them seen just once. CDR3 size: 18 residues. Per germline, CDR1 SGHRS and CDR2 YFSETQ. V dropped 4 bases and J dropped 2; count of bases not matched to a gene: 13. This clonotype originated in an adult with an advanced solid tumor such as melanoma, head and neck, liver or kidney cancer. Material: CD4+ or CD8+ T cells sorted from blood, obtained in a trial of the OX40 agonist ivuxolimab. This sequence joins TRBV5-1 and TRBJ2-5, with TRBD1 matching 11 bases. CDR3 nucleotide sequence: TGCGCCAGCAGCCGCGGGACAGGGGGTTCCGCTATTCAAGAGACCCAGTACTTC. Encoded protein: CASSRGTGGSAIQETQYF.